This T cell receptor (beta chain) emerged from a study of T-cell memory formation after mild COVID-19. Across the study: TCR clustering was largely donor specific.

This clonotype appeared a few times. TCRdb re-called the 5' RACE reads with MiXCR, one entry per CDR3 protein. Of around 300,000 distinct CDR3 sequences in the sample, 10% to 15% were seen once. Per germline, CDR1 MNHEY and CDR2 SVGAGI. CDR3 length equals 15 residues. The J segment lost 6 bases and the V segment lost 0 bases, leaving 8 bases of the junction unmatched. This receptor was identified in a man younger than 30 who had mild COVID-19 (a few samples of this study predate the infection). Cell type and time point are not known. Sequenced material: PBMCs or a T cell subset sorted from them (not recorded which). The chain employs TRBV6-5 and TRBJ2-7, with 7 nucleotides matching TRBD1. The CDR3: CASSYSPGQAGEQYF. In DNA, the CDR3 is TGTGCCAGCAGTTACTCCCCCGGACAGGCTGGCGAGCAGTACTTC.